The 28 T cell receptor beta chains reported below all come from one sample, sequenced in a study of T cells after posttransplantation cyclophosphamide. Busulfan-fludarabine conditioning, marrow transplant, and cyclophosphamide on days +3 and +4 were administered. Assay: immunoSEQ multiplex PCR; the TCRdb copy retains only in-frame clones and omits some. This sample has about 11,000 clones, with approximately 80% found just once. Sequencing was performed on PBMCs, taken after allogeneic stem cell transplant with posttransplant cyclophosphamide. Receptor source: a female patient between 50 and 59 years old who received an allogeneic stem cell transplant from a related donor, was CMV-positive, and had no GVHD. The graft donor may have given rise to some T cells.

The chain joins TRBV29-1 to TRBJ2-7; TRBD2 matches 8 bases. The germline gives CDR1 SQVTM, CDR2 ANQGSEA. The trim removed 4 bases at V and 2 bases at J, leaving 1 base unmatched. The CDR3 extends over 12 amino acids. The CDR3 protein is CSVGAGAYEQYF. In DNA, the CDR3 is TGCAGCGTTGGAGCGGGGGCCTACGAGCAGTACTTC.

The V and J genes are TRBV28 and TRBJ2-3; 10 bases map to TRBD1. The CDR3 covers 16 residues. The V and J ends lost 3 bases and 2 bases, in that order; junction bases with no gene match: 5. The germline V gene has CDR1 MDHEN and CDR2 SYDVKM. The CDR3: CASSFQTGGFTDTQYF. CDR3 in DNA: TGTGCCAGCAGTTTCCAGACAGGGGGCTTCACAGATACGCAGTATTTT.

This chain links TRBV5-3 with TRBJ2-1, with a possible D match to TRBD1 (6 bases). TRBV5-3 is classed as an ORF, of uncertain function. Trimming stripped 6 bases from V and 4 bases from J, with 23 bases between. The CDR3 has 17 amino acids. The CDR3 reads CARTPGQHPTGYNEQFF. CDR3 in DNA: TGTGCCAGAACACCTGGACAGCACCCAACTGGGTACAATGAGCAGTTCTTC.

This sequence joins TRBV11-2 and TRBJ2-4; 8 bases agree with TRBD2. The J segment lost 0 bases and the V segment lost 3 bases, leaving 4 bases of the junction unmatched. The CDR3 covers 16 residues. The germline CDR1 and CDR2 sequences are SGHAT and FQNNGV. The CDR3 DNA reads TGTGCCAGCAGCTTCGGGGGGGGGCTAGCCAAAAACATTCAGTACTTC. Protein: CASSFGGGLAKNIQYF.

This chain joins TRBV10-3 and TRBJ1-5; D call uncertain. CDR3 length equals 13 residues. From germline, CDR1 is ENHRY and CDR2 SYGVKD. V lost 4 bases and J lost 2, with 6 bases in between. In DNA, the CDR3 is TGTGCCATCAGTGCGGGTGGCAATCAGCCCCAGCATTTT. It yields the protein CAISAGGNQPQHF.

This chain connects TRBV19 to TRBJ1-2; D is possibly TRBD1 (6 bases). This CDR3 contains 15 residues. V was trimmed by 2 bases and J by 6 bases, leaving 16 bases between them. The germline CDR1 and CDR2 sequences are LNHDA and SQIVND (reference sequence). CDR3 in DNA: TGTGCCAGTAGTATAAACTGGGGGCGAAAAAATGGCTACACCTTC. As protein: CASSINWGRKNGYTF.

V usage is TRBV7-9 and J usage is TRBJ2-7; 8 nucleotides align to TRBD1. Per the germline V gene, CDR1 is SEHNR and CDR2 is FQNEAQ (reference sequence). J was trimmed by 5 bases and V by 1 base; bases with no gene match: 7. The CDR3 runs to 15 residues. This CDR3 is CASSLVQGAFNEQYF. The CDR3 coding sequence is TGTGCCAGCAGCTTAGTCCAGGGGGCGTTCAACGAGCAGTACTTC.

The J gene is TRBJ2-6, the V gene TRBV7-9; a possible D gene is TRBD1 (6 bases). Looked up from germline, CDR1 is SEHNR and CDR2 is FQNEAQ (reference sequence). Trimming shortened V by 0 bases and J by 1 base, and 10 bases separated the two germline ends. The CDR3 loop spans 17 amino acids. In nucleotides, the CDR3 is TGTGCCAGCAGCTTAGCCCGCGGACAGTCTGGGGCCAACGTCCTGACTTTC. Its translation: CASSLARGQSGANVLTF.

The chain combines TRBV9 with TRBJ1-1; TRBD1 matches 7 bases. CDR3 length: 15 residues. From germline, CDR1 is SGDLS and CDR2 YYNGEE. V shed 5 bases, J shed 1 base, and the junction held 8 bases outside the gene matches. The CDR3 sequence: CASRKLGQPNTEAFF. The CDR3 DNA is TGTGCCAGCAGGAAGCTGGGACAGCCGAACACTGAAGCTTTCTTT.

The chain combines TRBV19 with TRBJ1-2, with TRBD1 matching 7 bases. Germline trimming cut 3 bases from V and 4 bases from J; bases unmatched to any gene: 5. The V gene's germline CDR1 is LNHDA and CDR2 SQIVND (reference sequence). The CDR3 covers 14 residues. DNA of the CDR3: TGTGCCAGTAGTATTCAGGGGGATGGCTATGGCTACACCTTC. Protein product: CASSIQGDGYGYTF.

The V call is TRBV2, the J call TRBJ1-2; 8 bases are shared with TRBD1. CDR3 length: 14 residues. J lost 2 bases, V lost 6 bases, and 5 bases had no gene match. Germline CDR1 SNHLY, CDR2 FYNNEI. The CDR3 coding sequence is TGTGCCAGCAGGATACAGGGGGAGAACTATGGCTACACCTTC. Its protein product is CASRIQGENYGYTF.

This chain uses TRBV29-1 with TRBJ1-1; TRBD1 might be the D (5 bases). V was trimmed by 4 bases and J by 4 bases, leaving 13 bases between them. The V gene's germline CDR1 is SQVTM and CDR2 ANQGSEA. This CDR3 region has 13 residues. CDR3 coding DNA: TGCAGCGTTGTTCAGGGCCCCGGCACTGAAGCTTTCTTT. The encoded protein is CSVVQGPGTEAFF.

The chain uses TRBV4-1 and TRBJ2-7, with 8 bases fitting TRBD1. The CDR3 length is 18 residues. CDR1 is MGHRA, CDR2 YSYEKL, per germline. J was trimmed by 2 bases and V by 2 bases; bases with no gene match: 14. The CDR3 sequence: CASSQYYRGDLLTYEQYF. The DNA for the CDR3 is TGCGCCAGCAGCCAATATTACAGGGGGGACCTATTGACCTACGAGCAGTACTTC.

CDR3 loop: CASSELGLAGLSSYEQYF. In nucleotides, the CDR3 is TGCGCCAGCAGTGAGTTGGGACTAGCGGGGCTAAGCTCCTACGAGCAGTACTTC. V usage is TRBV10-2 and J usage is TRBJ2-7; 13 positions agree with TRBD2. The CDR3 totals 18 residues. Germline V gene sequence: CDR1 WSHSY, CDR2 SAAADI. Trimming removed 1 base from V and 0 bases from J; junction bases left unmatched: 6.

This chain connects TRBV15 to TRBJ1-1; 8 nucleotides align to TRBD1. The CDR3 runs to 20 residues. J gave up 6 bases and V 0 bases, and 21 bases lay outside the gene matches. Germline CDR1 is LNHNV and CDR2 is YYDKDF (reference sequence). In nucleotides, the CDR3 is TGTGCCACCAGCAGAGATGATTTAGGCAGACAGGGGCGCGGTATTGCTGAAGCTTTCTTT. Translating it yields CATSRDDLGRQGRGIAEAFF. Filled out from reference TRBV15 and TRBJ1-1, the complete variable domain reads DAMVIQNPRYQVTQFGKPVTLSCSQTLNHNVMYWYQQKSSQAPKLLFHYYDKDFNNEADTPDNFQSRRPNTSFCFLDIRSPGLGDTAMYLCATSRDDLGRQGRGIAEAFFGQGTRLTVV.

A few counts support this clone. The CDR3 loop is CASRDRSSTEAFF. CDR3 DNA sequence: TGTGCCAGCCGGGACAGGTCATCCACTGAAGCTTTCTTT. The V and J genes are TRBV6-4 and TRBJ1-1; TRBD1 matches at 8 bases. V trimming: 8 bases; J trimming: 4 bases; junction bases outside the gene matches: 6. Germline V gives CDR1 MRHNA, CDR2 SNTAGT. The CDR3 runs 13 residues.

Worth noting for this clone: The identical CDR3 is also encoded by other nucleotide sequences in the sample. The J gene is TRBJ1-2, the V gene TRBV5-5, with 9 bases fitting TRBD1. This CDR3 contains 14 residues. Germline CDR1 is SGHKS and CDR2 is YYEKEE (reference sequence). Unmatched junction bases numbered 7, after V lost 6 bases and J lost 4 bases. The CDR3 bases are TGTGCCAGCACCAAGACAGGGGGTGCCTATGGCTACACCTTC. This encodes CASTKTGGAYGYTF.

The V call is TRBV29-1, the J call TRBJ2-1; D gene unclear. V lost 6 bases to trimming and J lost 1 base, with 10 bases between them. The CDR3 has 13 amino acids. Germline assignment: CDR1 SQVTM and CDR2 ANQGSEA. CDR3 in amino acids: CSVILLSYNEQFF. DNA for the CDR3: TGCAGCGTGATACTCCTTTCCTACAATGAGCAGTTCTTC.

The chain combines TRBV4-2 with TRBJ1-1, with D perhaps matching TRBD1 (6 bases). V lost 2 bases, J lost 8 bases, and 15 bases lay in between. Germline V lookup: CDR1 LGHNA, CDR2 YNFKEQ. The CDR3 totals 14 residues. The CDR3 here is CASSQSSRGGEAFF. The CDR3 DNA follows: TGTGCCAGCAGCCAATCCTCAAGGGGGGGAGAAGCTTTCTTT.

The chain links TRBV2 to TRBJ2-3; TRBD2 aligns across 8 bases. CDR1 is SNHLY, CDR2 FYNNEI, per germline. This CDR3 contains 15 residues. Trimming at V came to 8 bases and at J to 3 bases, leaving 10 bases not matched to a gene. CDR3 nucleotides: TGTGCCAGCTCGAGGGCGAGCGGGGGAACAGATACGCAGTATTTT. This gives the protein CASSRASGGTDTQYF.

This clone was observed a single time. The rearrangement uses TRBV10-3 and TRBJ2-1; TRBD2 matches 7 bases. V was clipped by 0 bases and J by 9 bases; unmatched bases: 5. The germline CDR1 and CDR2 sequences are ENHRY and SYGVKD. The CDR3 extends over 14 amino acids. CDR3 region: CAISESTLAIEQFF. CDR3 DNA sequence: TGTGCCATCAGTGAGTCGACACTAGCGATTGAGCAGTTCTTC.

The J gene is TRBJ2-7, the V gene TRBV6-6, with a tentative D call TRBD2 (5 bases). The V end lost 7 bases, the J end lost 2 bases, and 15 bases lay between the germline ends. This CDR3 contains 14 residues. Germline loops: CDR1 MNHNY, CDR2 SVGAGI (reference sequence). The CDR3 loop is CASTPPSGPYEQYF. The DNA for the CDR3 is TGTGCCAGCACCCCCCCCAGCGGTCCCTACGAGCAGTACTTC.

The rearrangement links TRBV6-5 to TRBJ1-1; D not certain. The CDR3 runs to 12 residues. Germline loops: CDR1 MNHEY, CDR2 SVGAGI. V was pared by 5 bases and J by 4 bases, with 8 bases between. The CDR3 region has the DNA TGTGCCAGCAGTAGTAGAGGCACTGAAGCTTTCTTT. Translation gives CASSSRGTEAFF.

The chain carries TRBV5-6 and TRBJ2-5, with 9 bases lining up with TRBD1. This CDR3 spans 13 amino acids. V was clipped by 4 bases and J by 4 bases; unmatched bases: 2. Germline V gene lookup returns CDR1 SGHDT and CDR2 YYEEEE. This CDR3 is CASSRDRVETQYF. The CDR3, as DNA: TGTGCCAGCAGCCGGGACAGGGTAGAGACCCAGTACTTC.

The chain recombines TRBV5-1 with TRBJ2-1; D is perhaps TRBD2 (5 bases). The CDR3 covers 13 residues. Germline V lookup: CDR1 SGHRS, CDR2 YFSETQ. V was cut by 7 bases and J by 5 bases, with 13 bases left in between. For the CDR3, the DNA is TGCGCCAGCCAGAATTACGGGGACAATGAGCAGTTCTTC. Its translation: CASQNYGDNEQFF.

V is TRBV2 and J is TRBJ2-5; 7 bases map to TRBD2. CDR1 and CDR2 from the germline V gene are SNHLY and FYNNEI. V was clipped by 6 bases and J by 9 bases; unmatched bases: 4. This CDR3 has 11 residues. As DNA, the CDR3 is TGTGCCAGCAGAGCTGGGAGGGCCCAGTACTTC. Translation: CASRAGRAQYF.

The chain carries TRBV5-1 and TRBJ1-2; D call uncertain. V shed 0 bases and J shed 2 bases, with 11 bases lying between them. CDR3 length equals 15 residues. The germline V gene encodes CDR1 SGHRS and CDR2 YFSETQ. The CDR3: CASSLVPGGNYGYTF. The CDR3 region has the DNA TGCGCCAGCAGCTTGGTTCCAGGAGGAAACTATGGCTACACCTTC.

This clone was seen just once. The chain carries TRBV29-1 and TRBJ2-3; TRBD1 is a possible D gene (6 bases). The CDR3 consists of 13 residues. Trimming removed 6 bases at V and 5 bases at J, with 15 bases between. Germline-derived CDR1 and CDR2 are SQVTM and ANQGSEA. CDR3 coding DNA: TGCAGCGTGACAGGCGCCGCGGGAGATACGCAGTATTTT. It is translated as CSVTGAAGDTQYF.